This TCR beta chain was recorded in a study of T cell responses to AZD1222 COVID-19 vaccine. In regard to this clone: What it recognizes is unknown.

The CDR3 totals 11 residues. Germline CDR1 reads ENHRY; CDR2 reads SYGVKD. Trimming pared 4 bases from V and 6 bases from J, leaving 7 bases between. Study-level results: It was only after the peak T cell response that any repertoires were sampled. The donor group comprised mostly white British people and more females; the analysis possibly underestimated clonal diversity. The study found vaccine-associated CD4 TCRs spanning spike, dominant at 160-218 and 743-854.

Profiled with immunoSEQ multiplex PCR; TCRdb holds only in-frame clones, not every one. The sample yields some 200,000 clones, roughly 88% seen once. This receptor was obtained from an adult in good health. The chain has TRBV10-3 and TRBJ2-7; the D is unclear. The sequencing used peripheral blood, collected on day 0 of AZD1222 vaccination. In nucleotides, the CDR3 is TGTGCCATCAGTGCGGGCGCCGAGCAGTACTTC. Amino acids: CAISAGAEQYF.